The table lists the clone carrying this TCR beta chain with a few counts. Its antigen is unidentified. The data were obtained in a study of cytomegalovirus exposure and HLA in healthy donors. Overall study results and limits: The study recorded 160 or so TCR beta chains that were cytomegalovirus-associated. Most TCR sequences were uncommon, yet certain public TCRs appeared in many donors. A few of the chains that were CMV-associated were confirmed in vitro to be specific for CMV antigens.

Only in-frame clones appear in the TCRdb table, and some are missing; sequencing was by immunoSEQ multiplex PCR. Of some 240,000 clones in the sample, roughly 87% were seen once. The receptor comes from a woman younger than 30 in good health and CMV-seropositive. The sample comprised PBMCs.

CDR3 loop: CAWSVLGNTEAFF. CDR3 coding DNA: TGTGCCTGGAGTGTACTAGGTAACACTGAAGCTTTCTTT. V gene TRBV30 combines with J gene TRBJ1-1, with unresolved D. Germline lookup yields CDR1 GTSNPN and CDR2 SVGIG (reference sequence). The germline V and J ends were trimmed by 0 bases and 2 bases, with 7 bases remaining between them. The CDR3 runs to 13 residues.